This T cell receptor beta chain came from a study of T cells expressing NK-cell markers. Study observations and caveats: Several donors' CD3+CD56-NKG2C+ cells were dominated by the same clonotypes.

TCRdb reprocessed the 5' RACE reads, keeping one entry per CDR3 protein, no DNA. The sample data list fewer than 400,000 distinct CDR3 sequences. CDR1 and CDR2 from the germline V gene are SQVTM and ANQGSEA. The CDR3 has 15 residues. On this clonotype itself: Antigen specificity is unknown.

The source is a woman aged 45-65 years in good health. Sequencing input: blood T cells: a sorted CD56 or NKG2C T cell subset, CD4+ or CD8+ T cells, or bulk PBMC T cells (not recorded which). V and J are TRBV29-1 and TRBJ2-3; TCRdb reports TRBD1, a call that lacks DNA to check it against. The CDR3 sequence: CSVLLGDRSVDTQYF.